This T cell receptor (beta chain) appears in the sequencing data of a study of cytomegalovirus exposure and HLA in healthy donors (dated by TCRdb to 2016 to 2017). With respect to the entire study: A later analysis indicated that the roughly 120 validation repertoires were generated on the platform also employed for the 720 or so repertoires of the first cohort. To predict cytomegalovirus infection status, the study combined high-throughput TCR immunosequencing, statistical association of individual TCRs with disease status, and machine learning. Besides the first cohort of some 670 subjects, a separate validation cohort made up of 120 different subjects was used. The study aimed to test whether signatures of past pathogen exposure could be identified by cataloging public T cell receptors. What the research found in general, with its limitations: A few of the identified cytomegalovirus-associated TCR beta chains were confirmed in vitro to be specific for cytomegalovirus antigens. Subsequent analysis determined that TCRs grouped into clusters in the first cohort also showed a tendency toward co-occurrence across the roughly 130 validation repertoires, and approximately 94% of cluster scores exceeded 0. The authors suggested that the approach could potentially be generalized to other disease states and immunological phenotypes. In the study, around 160 TCR beta chains were listed as associated with cytomegalovirus. The classifier was reported to diagnose cytomegalovirus status with high specificity and sensitivity in both the original and validation cohorts. The validation cohort had no HLA typing available for a later analysis, so co-occurrence within that cohort was assessed over all 120 or so repertoires. Most TCR sequences were observed very rarely across donors, whereas some public TCRs were present in many individuals.

Separate from the roughly 660-subject first cohort, the validation cohort of roughly 130 subjects was the group to which the donors belonged. The CDR3 runs 16 amino acids, cysteine and phenylalanine included. Of all the DNA, just the CDR3 is kept, 48 bases in frame from base 1. CDR1 and CDR2 are read off the germline V gene as MGHRA and YSYEKL. V is pared back by 1 base and J by 0 bases, with 10 bases lying between the germline termini. Library method: the immunoSEQ multiplex PCR assay. The paper's processing steps were these. To diagnose cytomegalovirus status from the catalog of TCR beta chain sequences, a statistical classification framework was built. In its TCRdb copy, this immuneACCESS table keeps in-frame sequences only and misses some clones. Where compared with another copy, unresolved V genes explain less than half of these, and the others have no known cause. That table is the source of V, J and clone size, and D and trimming were worked out from the DNA. Counted in this sample were some 69,000 clones; more than 95% of them appeared once. Around 2.5% of the sample is held by the ten biggest clonotypes.

Regarding this clone: The target of this receptor is not known. No much larger clone is present one base from it, and per-base qualities are unavailable.

The sequence joins TRBV4-1 to TRBJ2-1; the D gene remains uncertain. The sequence derives from a man in his late teens or twenties in good health and CMV-seronegative. The sequenced material came from PBMCs. CDR3 region: CASSQVGVTSYNEQFF. The bases are TGCGCCAGCAGCCAAGTGGGCGTTACCTCCTACAATGAGCAGTTCTTC.